This entry describes one TCR beta chain. The target antigen is unknown. The data derive from a study of CXCR3-negative and CXCR3-positive naive CD8 T cells. Study observations and caveats: In CXCR3-positive naive cells, the TRB CDR3s were more hydrophobic than in CXCR3-negative naive cells. With surface CD5 comparable between naive subsets, TCR strength was estimated using properties derived from the TRB CDR3. Memory CD8+ T cell repertoires were far less diverse than both naive subsets.

Germline CDR1 MRHNA, CDR2 SNTAGT. This CDR3 has 13 residues. The authors made the TRB cDNA libraries by 5' RACE using UMI labels. With the 5' RACE reads reprocessed, TCRdb shows one record per CDR3 protein and no DNA. The clone table shows around 140,000 distinct CDR3 sequences, with the ten largest holding about 0.3%. Triplicate sorting captured about 300,000 cells each from every CD8+ T cell subset. The J gene is TRBJ2-7, the V gene TRBV6-4; TCRdb designates TRBD1, a call that cannot be tested without DNA. This sequence originates from a human donor in good health. Some clones in this sample may be carry-over from other donors' samples. The material sequenced was naive CXCR3- CD8+ T cells from blood. Subset noted: CD45RO-CCR7+CD27+CD95- naive CD8+ T cells lacking CXCR3 (TNR3-). CDR3 in amino acids: CASSENGISQQYF.